These T cell receptor beta chains were read from a single sample in a study of cytomegalovirus exposure and HLA in healthy donors. Produced via immunoSEQ multiplex PCR; TCRdb's table is partial and in-frame only. This repertoire includes tens of thousands of clones. Sample: PBMCs. All receptors derive from a male donor in good health and CMV-seronegative. Each CDR3 is given without its conserved first and last residue. A D gene is named only where the DNA matches it firmly.

TRBJ2-3	TRBV7-2	TRBD2	ASTPGLPTDTQY
TRBJ2-7	TRBV18	NA	ASSPRGTSYEQY
TRBJ2-3	TRBV7-3	TRBD1	ASSSDREDTQY
TRBJ1-2	TRBV6-1	TRBD1	ASIGQGLRGYT
TRBJ2-7	TRBV1	NA	TSSQEWIREQYEQY
TRBJ2-2	TRBV2	TRBD1	ASTETGTGGELF
TRBJ2-1	TRBV27	NA	ASSLGWESSYNEQF
TRBJ2-4	TRBV6-1	TRBD1	ASIVGTGVKNIQY
TRBJ2-1	TRBV6-5	NA	ASSRGTFSYNEQF
TRBJ1-2	TRBV7-9	TRBD1	ASSSTGIVYGYT
TRBJ2-7	TRBV30	NA	AWTSGGKSEQY
TRBJ1-2	TRBV10-2	TRBD1	ASSGTGDYGYT
TRBJ2-5	TRBV2	NA	ASRRETGRTGEQY
TRBJ2-1	TRBV7-2	NA	ASSSTPGANEQF
TRBJ2-3	TRBV12-5	NA	ASGLENADTQY
TRBJ1-5	TRBV7-4	TRBD1	ASSFCFVGGQGNQPQH
TRBJ2-1	TRBV6-5	NA	ASSYSTPTDEQF
TRBJ2-1	TRBV6-5	TRBD2	ASSYSRGGTYNEQF
TRBJ2-6	TRBV2	NA	ASRAGSGANVLT
TRBJ2-3	TRBV15	TRBD2	ATSREGGGLTDTQY
TRBJ2-7	TRBV20-1	NA	SAHQEGEQY
TRBJ2-1	TRBV30	TRBD2	AWTKTSGRAGEQF
TRBJ2-1	TRBV2	NA	AIGRGPGNEQF
TRBJ1-2	TRBV27	NA	ASSLWGDYGYT
TRBJ2-7	TRBV6-5	NA	ASAGDGNEQY
TRBJ1-5	TRBV6-1	TRBD1	ASREGSGGQPQH
TRBJ1-5	TRBV4-1	TRBD1	ASSPPDRDQPQH
TRBJ1-2	TRBV6-5	TRBD1	ASSFYRGDSDGYT
TRBJ1-2	TRBV7-8	NA	ASSLTNDRSGYT
TRBJ2-5	TRBV6-5	NA	ASRRTRALETQY
TRBJ2-5	TRBV7-9	TRBD2	ASGRTGTSKETQY
TRBJ2-3	TRBV18	NA	ASSPGLGGVATDTQY
TRBJ2-2	TRBV6-4	TRBD1	ASQTGRDTGELF
TRBJ1-2	TRBV28	TRBD1	ASSPGTGTSNYGYT
TRBJ2-2	TRBV10-3	NA	AISEYQAGELF
TRBJ1-1	TRBV19	TRBD1	ATLGRGLSGTEAF
TRBJ1-1	TRBV7-3	NA	ASSLYAGAGTEAF
TRBJ1-5	TRBV28	NA	ASGSGGGQPQH
TRBJ2-2	TRBV6-5	TRBD2	ASNRLAGGAGELF
TRBJ2-7	TRBV5-1	TRBD1	ASRGDRVYEQY